The rows below give T cell receptor beta chains drawn from one sample of a study of response to subunit inactivated influenza vaccine. MiXCR, applied by TCRdb to the RT-PCR reads, yields one record per CDR3 protein. Seen here are 250,000 to 350,000 distinct CDR3 sequences, 20% to 25% observed once, and the top ten hold 10% to 13%. The sequencing used PBMCs from blood, collected 21 months after vaccination. These receptors were obtained from a man aged 50 to 75 who received an inactivated influenza vaccine. CDR3s include the opening cysteine and the closing phenylalanine or tryptophan. A D gene is named only where the DNA matches it firmly. Clone size is not always given. Where it is, it says once, few, many or a class for expanded clones.

V: TRBV6-1
J: TRBJ1-2
D: TRBD1
size: .
CDR3: CASRTTGSYGYTF
DNA: TGTGCCAGCAGGACGACAGGGTCATATGGCTACACCTTC

V: TRBV7-2
J: TRBJ2-7
D: TRBD2
size: many
CDR3: CASSLGLAVYEQYF
DNA: TGTGCCAGCAGCTTAGGGCTAGCGGTTTACGAGCAGTACTTC

V: TRBV4-3
J: TRBJ2-4
D: .
size: .
CDR3: CASSLGTHLAKNIQYF
DNA: TGCGCCAGCAGCCTGGGGACACATCTAGCCAAAAACATTCAGTACTTC

V: TRBV12-3/TRBV12-4
J: TRBJ1-5
D: .
size: .
CDR3: CASSFPSTGTSNQPQHF
DNA: TGTGCCAGCAGTTTTCCCTCGACAGGAACAAGCAATCAGCCCCAGCATTTT

V: TRBV30
J: TRBJ1-5
D: .
size: .
CDR3: CAWSVRGGTNQPQHF
DNA: TGTGCCTGGAGTGTAAGAGGGGGTACCAATCAGCCCCAGCATTTT

V: TRBV4-2
J: TRBJ1-4
D: .
size: .
CDR3: CASSPSPFRGASEKLFF
DNA: TGTGCCAGCAGCCCTTCCCCGTTTCGGGGGGCGAGTGAAAAACTGTTTTTT

V: TRBV12-3/TRBV12-4
J: TRBJ2-3
D: TRBD2
size: .
CDR3: CASSVAGRGADTQYF
DNA: TGTGCCAGCAGTGTGGCCGGGAGGGGGGCAGATACGCAGTATTTT

V: TRBV6-5
J: TRBJ1-3
D: .
size: few
CDR3: CASSYSGFSGNTIYF
DNA: TGTGCCAGCAGTTACTCAGGGTTTTCTGGAAACACCATATATTTT

V: TRBV20-1
J: TRBJ1-4
D: TRBD1
size: .
CDR3: CSARDHAGGPEKLFF
DNA: TGCAGTGCTAGAGATCACGCAGGGGGCCCTGAAAAACTGTTTTTT

V: TRBV25-1
J: TRBJ1-4
D: .
size: many
CDR3: CASSEYTRRNEKLFF
DNA: TGTGCCAGCAGTGAATATACCCGACGGAATGAAAAACTGTTTTTT

V: TRBV5-1
J: TRBJ1-2
D: TRBD1
size: .
CDR3: CASTPGQGGYGYTF
DNA: TGCGCCAGCACCCCGGGACAGGGAGGATATGGCTACACCTTC

V: TRBV20-1
J: TRBJ2-5
D: .
size: .
CDR3: CSARDRSGKETQYF
DNA: TGCAGTGCTAGAGATAGGTCAGGGAAAGAGACCCAGTACTTC

V: TRBV27
J: TRBJ2-7
D: .
size: few
CDR3: CASSLRGDRYEQYF
DNA: TGTGCCAGCAGTTTACGAGGGGACCGCTACGAGCAGTACTTC

V: TRBV7-9
J: TRBJ1-2
D: .
size: few
CDR3: CASSSGGGKTYGYTF
DNA: TGTGCCAGCAGCTCCGGCGGGGGGAAGACATATGGCTACACCTTC

V: TRBV5-1
J: TRBJ1-1
D: TRBD1
size: .
CDR3: CASSKITGDTEAFF
DNA: TGCGCCAGCAGCAAGATTACAGGGGACACTGAAGCTTTCTTT

V: TRBV28
J: TRBJ2-6
D: .
size: .
CDR3: CASSFGSLGANVLTF
DNA: TGTGCCAGCAGTTTTGGGTCTCTGGGGGCCAACGTCCTGACTTTC

V: TRBV5-1
J: TRBJ1-1
D: TRBD1
size: many
CDR3: CASSLAGTVNTEAFF
DNA: TGCGCCAGCAGCTTAGCCGGGACAGTTAACACTGAAGCTTTCTTT

V: TRBV20-1
J: TRBJ2-7
D: .
size: .
CDR3: CSAGGGFGYEQYF
DNA: TGCAGTGCGGGAGGGGGCTTCGGCTACGAGCAGTACTTC

V: TRBV4-3
J: TRBJ2-3
D: TRBD1
size: .
CDR3: CASSQGAGGSDTQYF
DNA: TGCGCCAGCAGCCAAGGTGCAGGGGGCTCAGATACGCAGTATTTT

V: TRBV28
J: TRBJ1-1
D: .
size: few
CDR3: CASSRTRYRGSTEAFF
DNA: TGTGCCAGCAGCCGAACGCGTTATCGGGGATCTACCGAAGCTTTCTTT

V: TRBV29-1
J: TRBJ2-1
D: .
size: few
CDR3: CSVKGSNEQFF
DNA: TGCAGCGTTAAGGGTTCAAATGAGCAGTTCTTC

V: TRBV3-1
J: TRBJ2-5
D: TRBD2
size: .
CDR3: CASSRRGLAEGETQYF
DNA: TGTGCCAGCAGCCGGAGAGGACTAGCGGAAGGGGAGACCCAGTACTTC

V: TRBV7-9
J: TRBJ1-1
D: TRBD1
size: few
CDR3: CASSNTGGSTEAFF
DNA: TGTGCCAGCAGCAATACAGGGGGCTCTACTGAAGCTTTCTTT

V: TRBV20-1
J: TRBJ1-5
D: .
size: .
CDR3: CSARVKEGFYSNQPQHF
DNA: TGCAGTGCTAGAGTGAAGGAGGGATTTTATAGCAATCAGCCCCAGCATTTT

V: TRBV2
J: TRBJ2-2
D: TRBD1
size: many
CDR3: CASSESPGQGIGELFF
DNA: TGTGCCAGCAGTGAATCTCCGGGACAGGGTATCGGGGAGCTGTTTTTT

V: TRBV29-1
J: TRBJ1-2
D: .
size: many
CDR3: CSVGGGAGYGYTF
DNA: TGCAGCGTTGGCGGGGGGGCGGGCTATGGCTACACCTTC

V: TRBV11-2
J: TRBJ1-5
D: .
size: few
CDR3: CASSLENGVPYSNQPQHF
DNA: TGTGCCAGCAGCTTAGAAAACGGGGTCCCCTATAGCAATCAGCCCCAGCATTTT

V: TRBV20-1
J: TRBJ1-2
D: .
size: few
CDR3: CSAGSRGGAYGYTF
DNA: TGCAGTGCTGGATCGAGGGGGGGCGCCTATGGCTACACCTTC

V: TRBV4-1
J: TRBJ1-1
D: .
size: many
CDR3: CASSQEWGQAAAFF
DNA: TGCGCCAGCAGCCAAGAGTGGGGCCAGGCCGCAGCTTTCTTT

V: TRBV29-1
J: TRBJ2-7
D: TRBD1
size: few
CDR3: CSVATGAEQYF
DNA: TGCAGCGTCGCAACAGGGGCCGAGCAGTACTTC

V: TRBV3-1
J: TRBJ1-2
D: .
size: .
CDR3: CASSPGLNGYTF
DNA: TGTGCCAGCAGCCCTGGGCTTAATGGCTACACCTTC

V: TRBV12-3/TRBV12-4
J: TRBJ1-5
D: .
size: many
CDR3: CASSPGFNQPQHF
DNA: TGTGCCAGCAGCCCGGGGTTTAATCAGCCCCAGCATTTT

V: TRBV6-1
J: TRBJ1-3
D: .
size: many
CDR3: CASMGVKGSGNTIYF
DNA: TGTGCCAGCATGGGTGTGAAGGGATCTGGAAACACCATATATTTT

V: TRBV12-3/TRBV12-4
J: TRBJ1-1
D: .
size: .
CDR3: CASSTSGHQLAFF
DNA: TGTGCCAGCAGTACATCAGGACACCAGTTGGCTTTCTTT

V: TRBV7-9
J: TRBJ1-1
D: .
size: .
CDR3: CASSIGGTEAFF
DNA: TGTGCCAGCAGCATCGGCGGCACTGAAGCTTTCTTT

V: TRBV29-1
J: TRBJ1-1
D: .
size: .
CDR3: CSAVKGISEAFF
DNA: TGCAGCGCCGTGAAGGGGATCTCTGAAGCTTTCTTT

V: TRBV6-4
J: TRBJ2-1
D: TRBD2
size: .
CDR3: CASSDPQLAGGGEQFF
DNA: TGTGCCAGCAGTGACCCCCAACTAGCGGGGGGCGGAGAGCAGTTCTTC

V: TRBV2
J: TRBJ1-5
D: .
size: few
CDR3: CASSMTRRGNQPQHF
DNA: TGTGCCAGCAGTATGACTCGTCGTGGGAATCAGCCCCAGCATTTT

V: TRBV6-7
J: TRBJ1-1
D: .
size: .
CDR3: CASSYSCVVMNTEAFF
DNA: TGTGCCAGCAGTTACTCTTGTGTAGTTATGAACACTGAAGCTTTCTTT

V: TRBV6-1
J: TRBJ2-1
D: .
size: .
CDR3: CASRLRLISTGRDNEQFF
DNA: TGTGCCAGCAGGCTACGACTAATTTCGACAGGGAGGGACAATGAGCAGTTCTTC

V: TRBV6-1
J: TRBJ2-5
D: .
size: .
CDR3: CASSPGVTKETQYF
DNA: TGTGCCAGCAGCCCGGGGGTCACGAAAGAGACCCAGTACTTC

V: TRBV2
J: TRBJ2-7
D: TRBD2
size: .
CDR3: CASFGLSGSYEQYF
DNA: TGTGCCAGCTTTGGGCTTAGCGGGAGCTACGAGCAGTACTTC

V: TRBV19
J: TRBJ1-5
D: .
size: few
CDR3: CASSISGISNQPQHF
DNA: TGTGCCAGTAGTATATCAGGGATTAGCAATCAGCCCCAGCATTTT

V: TRBV7-2
J: TRBJ1-5
D: .
size: .
CDR3: CASSRLGQPQHF
DNA: TGTGCCAGCAGCCGTTTGGGTCAGCCCCAGCATTTT

V: TRBV4-3
J: TRBJ2-3
D: .
size: .
CDR3: CASSQDQAWETTQYF
DNA: TGCGCCAGCAGCCAAGATCAAGCTTGGGAAACTACGCAGTATTTT

V: TRBV29-1
J: TRBJ2-3
D: .
size: .
CDR3: CSVNRALTDTQYF
DNA: TGCAGCGTTAATCGGGCCCTCACAGATACGCAGTATTTT

V: TRBV24-1
J: TRBJ1-2
D: .
size: .
CDR3: CATSDLTYGYTF
DNA: TGTGCCACCAGTGATTTAACCTATGGCTACACCTTC

V: TRBV6-5
J: TRBJ1-1
D: .
size: many
CDR3: CASSYDPDTEAFF
DNA: TGTGCCAGCAGTTACGACCCCGACACTGAAGCTTTCTTT

V: TRBV3-1
J: TRBJ2-2
D: .
size: few
CDR3: CASSQCQAITGELFF
DNA: TGTGCCAGCAGCCAGTGCCAGGCCATCACCGGGGAGCTGTTTTTT

V: TRBV11-2
J: TRBJ2-7
D: .
size: once
CDR3: CASSFGGVGYEQYF
DNA: TGTGCCAGCAGCTTCGGCGGGGTTGGGTACGAGCAGTACTTC

V: TRBV12-3/TRBV12-4
J: TRBJ1-6
D: TRBD1
size: few
CDR3: CASSSDRESPLHF
DNA: TGTGCCAGCAGTTCGGACAGGGAGTCACCCCTCCACTTT